Here is one T cell receptor (beta chain) with its context. This sample was taken from a study of blood T cell repertoires in COVID-19. Trimming took off 1 base at V and 4 bases at J, with 22 bases between the two ends. CDR3 length: 18 residues. Germline V gives CDR1 SGHDN, CDR2 FVKESK. Original processing methods: Reference gene primer amplification yielded estimated nucleated cell counts. Data came from immunoSEQ multiplex PCR; TCRdb stores just in-frame clones and leaves some out. Clone size and V and J calls were adopted from that table, with D and trimming inferred from the DNA. The sample lists some 120,000 clones; 70% to 90% were seen once.

This chain joins TRBV14 and TRBJ2-5; D possibly corresponds to TRBD2 (7 bases). The receptor was derived from a man aged 50-59 years with acute or convalescent COVID-19. The material sequenced was peripheral blood. The CDR3 DNA reads TGTGCCAGCAGCCAAGGCGGGGGCGGGGGATCGGCCAGAGAGACCCAGTACTTC. Its translation: CASSQGGGGGSARETQYF. Full variable domain (rest looked up from reference TRBV14 and TRBJ2-5): EAGVTQFPSHSVIEKGQTVTLRCDPISGHDNLYWYRRVMGKEIKFLLHFVKESKQDESGMPNNRFLAERTGGTYSTLKVQPAELEDSGVYFCASSQGGGGGSARETQYFGPGTRLLVL.